What follows is one T cell receptor (beta chain) and its context. Assay: immunoSEQ multiplex PCR; the TCRdb copy retains only in-frame clones and omits some. The table records about 160,000 clones, over 75% of them present only once. This entry comes from a study of blood T cell repertoires in COVID-19. The CDR3 sequence is 15 residues long. Losses at the gene ends were 2 bases for V and 6 bases for J; bases not matched to a gene: 4. The V gene's germline CDR1 is LGHDT and CDR2 YNNKEL (reference sequence). Sequencing was done on a sample of PBMCs or T cells enriched from blood (not recorded which). This receptor was taken from a man aged 35 to 55 who had recovered from COVID-19. V gene TRBV3-1 (or the pseudogene TRBV3-2) combines with J gene TRBJ1-6; 7 bases map to TRBD1. The CDR3 is CASSQRQGGNSPLHF. CDR3 DNA: TGTGCCAGCAGCCAAAGACAGGGAGGTAATTCACCCCTCCACTTT.